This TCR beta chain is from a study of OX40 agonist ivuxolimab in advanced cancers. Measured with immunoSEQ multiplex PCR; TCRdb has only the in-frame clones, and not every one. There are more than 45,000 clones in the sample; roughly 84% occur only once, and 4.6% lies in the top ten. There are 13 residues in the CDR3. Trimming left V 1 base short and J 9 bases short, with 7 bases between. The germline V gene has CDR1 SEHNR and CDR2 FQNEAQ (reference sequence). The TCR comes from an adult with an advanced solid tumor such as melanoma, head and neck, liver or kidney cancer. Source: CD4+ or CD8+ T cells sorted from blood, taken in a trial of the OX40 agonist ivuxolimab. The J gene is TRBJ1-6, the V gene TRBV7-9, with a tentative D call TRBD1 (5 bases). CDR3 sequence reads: CASSLEGISPLHF. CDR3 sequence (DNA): TGTGCCAGCAGCTTAGAGGGGATTTCACCCCTCCACTTT.